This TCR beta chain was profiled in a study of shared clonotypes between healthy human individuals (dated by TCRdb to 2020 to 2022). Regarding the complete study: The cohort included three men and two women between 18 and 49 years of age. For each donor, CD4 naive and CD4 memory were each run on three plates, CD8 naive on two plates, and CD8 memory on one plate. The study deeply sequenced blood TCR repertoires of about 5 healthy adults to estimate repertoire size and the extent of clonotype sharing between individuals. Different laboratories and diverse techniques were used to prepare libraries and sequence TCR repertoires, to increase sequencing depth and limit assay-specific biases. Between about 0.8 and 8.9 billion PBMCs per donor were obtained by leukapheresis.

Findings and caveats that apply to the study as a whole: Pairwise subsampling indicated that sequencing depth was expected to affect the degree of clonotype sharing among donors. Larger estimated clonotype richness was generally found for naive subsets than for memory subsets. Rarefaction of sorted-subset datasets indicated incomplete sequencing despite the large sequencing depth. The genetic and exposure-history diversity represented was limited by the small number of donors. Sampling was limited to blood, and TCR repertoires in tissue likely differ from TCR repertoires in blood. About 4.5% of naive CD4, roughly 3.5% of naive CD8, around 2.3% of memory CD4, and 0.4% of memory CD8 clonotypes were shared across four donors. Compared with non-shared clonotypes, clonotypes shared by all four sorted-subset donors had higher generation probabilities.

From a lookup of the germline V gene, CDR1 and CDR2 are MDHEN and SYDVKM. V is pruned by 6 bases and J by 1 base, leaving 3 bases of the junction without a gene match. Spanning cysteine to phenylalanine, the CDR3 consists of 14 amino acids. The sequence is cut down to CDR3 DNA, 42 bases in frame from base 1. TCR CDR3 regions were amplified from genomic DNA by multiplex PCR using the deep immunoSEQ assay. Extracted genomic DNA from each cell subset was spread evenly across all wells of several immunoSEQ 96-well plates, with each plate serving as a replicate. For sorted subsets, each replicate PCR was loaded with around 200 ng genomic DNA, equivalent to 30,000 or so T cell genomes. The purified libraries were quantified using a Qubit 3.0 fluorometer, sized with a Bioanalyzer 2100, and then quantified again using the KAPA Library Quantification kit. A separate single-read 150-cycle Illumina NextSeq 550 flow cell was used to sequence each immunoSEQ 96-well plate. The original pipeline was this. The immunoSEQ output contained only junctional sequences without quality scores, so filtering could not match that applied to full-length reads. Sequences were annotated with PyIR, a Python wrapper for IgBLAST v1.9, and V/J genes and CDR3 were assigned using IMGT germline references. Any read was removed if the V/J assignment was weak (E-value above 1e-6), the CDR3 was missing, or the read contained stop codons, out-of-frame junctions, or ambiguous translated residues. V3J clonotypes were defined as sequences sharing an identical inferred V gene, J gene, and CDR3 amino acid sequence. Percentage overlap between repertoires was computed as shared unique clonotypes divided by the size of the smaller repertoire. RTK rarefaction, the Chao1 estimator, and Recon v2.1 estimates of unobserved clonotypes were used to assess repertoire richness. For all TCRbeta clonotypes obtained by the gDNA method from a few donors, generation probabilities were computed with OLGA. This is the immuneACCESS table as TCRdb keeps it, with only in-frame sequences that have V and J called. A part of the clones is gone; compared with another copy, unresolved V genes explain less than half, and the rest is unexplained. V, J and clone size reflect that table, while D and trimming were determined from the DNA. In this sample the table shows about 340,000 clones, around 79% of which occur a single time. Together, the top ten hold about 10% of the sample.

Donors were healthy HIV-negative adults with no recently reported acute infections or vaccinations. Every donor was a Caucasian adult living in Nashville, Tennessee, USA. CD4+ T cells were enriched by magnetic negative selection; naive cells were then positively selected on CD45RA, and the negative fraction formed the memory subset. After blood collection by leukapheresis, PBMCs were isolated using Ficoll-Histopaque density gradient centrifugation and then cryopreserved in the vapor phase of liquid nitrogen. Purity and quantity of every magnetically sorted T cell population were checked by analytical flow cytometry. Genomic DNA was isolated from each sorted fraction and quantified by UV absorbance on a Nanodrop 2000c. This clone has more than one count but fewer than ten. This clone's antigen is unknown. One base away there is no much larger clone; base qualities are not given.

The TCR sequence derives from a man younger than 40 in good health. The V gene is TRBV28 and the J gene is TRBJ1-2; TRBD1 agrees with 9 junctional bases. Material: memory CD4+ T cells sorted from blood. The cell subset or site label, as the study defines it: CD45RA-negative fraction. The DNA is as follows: TGTGCCAGCAGGGGGACAGGGTATAACTATGGCTACACCTTC. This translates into CASRGTGYNYGYTF.